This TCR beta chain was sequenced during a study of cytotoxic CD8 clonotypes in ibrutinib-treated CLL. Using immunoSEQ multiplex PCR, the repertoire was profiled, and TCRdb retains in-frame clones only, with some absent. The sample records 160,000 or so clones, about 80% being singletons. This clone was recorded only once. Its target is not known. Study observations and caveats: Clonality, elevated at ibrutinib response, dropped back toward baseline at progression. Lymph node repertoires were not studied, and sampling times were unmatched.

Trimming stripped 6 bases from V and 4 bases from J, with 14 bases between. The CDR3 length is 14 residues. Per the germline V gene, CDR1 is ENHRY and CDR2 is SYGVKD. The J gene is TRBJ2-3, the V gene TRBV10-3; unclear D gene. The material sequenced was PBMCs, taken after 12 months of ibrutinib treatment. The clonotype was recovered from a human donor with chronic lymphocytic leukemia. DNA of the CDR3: TGTGCCATCAGATTCACAAGGGTTTCAGATACGCAGTATTTT. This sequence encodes CAIRFTRVSDTQYF.